Listed here is a single TCR beta chain. Its cognate antigen is unknown. The V gene's germline CDR1 is SGHTA and CDR2 FQGTGA. CDR3 length: 12 residues. This sample was taken from a study of cytomegalovirus exposure and HLA in healthy donors. Study observations and caveats: Association of approximately 16,000 TCR beta sequences with HLA alleles was found at 0.05 false discovery rate in a later analysis.

PCR primers comprised 60 Vbeta and 13 Jbeta primers. Sequencing used immunoSEQ multiplex PCR; TCRdb keeps in-frame clones, though not all of them. Of 95,000 to 100,000 clones in the sample, 70% to 80% were seen once. The sequence was obtained from a woman aged 55-70 years in good health and CMV-seropositive. The sequenced material came from PBMCs. V usage is TRBV7-3 and J usage is TRBJ2-5; D remains ambiguous. Near its end, the DNA agrees better with TRBJ2-7, so the J call may be wrong. The CDR3 region has the DNA TGTGCCAGCAGCTTAAGGTTTTACGAGCAGTACTTC. The encoded protein is CASSLRFYEQYF.